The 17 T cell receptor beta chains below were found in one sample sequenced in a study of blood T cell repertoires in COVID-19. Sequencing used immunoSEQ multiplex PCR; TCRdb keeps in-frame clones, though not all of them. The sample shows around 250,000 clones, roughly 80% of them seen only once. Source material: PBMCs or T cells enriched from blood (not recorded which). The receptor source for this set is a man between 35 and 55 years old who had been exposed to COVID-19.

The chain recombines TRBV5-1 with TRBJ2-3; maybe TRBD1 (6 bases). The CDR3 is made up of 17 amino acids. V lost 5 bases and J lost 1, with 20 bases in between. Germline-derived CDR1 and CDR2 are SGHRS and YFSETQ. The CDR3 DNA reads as TGCGCCAGCAGTCCTACCACAGGGAGAGACGGCACAGATACGCAGTATTTT. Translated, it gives CASSPTTGRDGTDTQYF.

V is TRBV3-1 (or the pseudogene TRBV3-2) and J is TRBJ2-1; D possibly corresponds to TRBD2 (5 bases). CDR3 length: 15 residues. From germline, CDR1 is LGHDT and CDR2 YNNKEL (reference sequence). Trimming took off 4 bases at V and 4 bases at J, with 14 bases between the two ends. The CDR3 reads CASSPARGPYNEQFF. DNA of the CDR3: TGTGCCAGCAGCCCCGCCCGGGGTCCTTACAATGAGCAGTTCTTC.

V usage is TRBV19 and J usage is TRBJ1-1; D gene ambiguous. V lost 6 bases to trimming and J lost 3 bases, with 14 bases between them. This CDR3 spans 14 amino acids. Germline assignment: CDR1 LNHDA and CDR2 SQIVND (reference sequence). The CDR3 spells CASSLDRDHTEAFF. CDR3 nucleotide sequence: TGTGCCAGTAGCCTAGACCGGGATCACACTGAAGCTTTCTTT.

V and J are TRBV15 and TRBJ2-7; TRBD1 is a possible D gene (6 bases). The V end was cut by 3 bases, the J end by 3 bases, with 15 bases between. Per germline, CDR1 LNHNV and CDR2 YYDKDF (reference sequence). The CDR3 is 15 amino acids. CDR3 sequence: CATSRASNRDYEQYF. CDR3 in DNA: TGTGCCACCAGCAGGGCCTCGAACAGGGACTACGAGCAGTACTTC.

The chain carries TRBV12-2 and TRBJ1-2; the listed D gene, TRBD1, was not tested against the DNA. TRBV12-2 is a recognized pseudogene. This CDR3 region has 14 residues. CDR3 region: CASRIPDRVYGYTF. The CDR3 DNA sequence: TGTGCAAGTCGCATCCCGGACAGGGTATATGGCTACACCTTC.

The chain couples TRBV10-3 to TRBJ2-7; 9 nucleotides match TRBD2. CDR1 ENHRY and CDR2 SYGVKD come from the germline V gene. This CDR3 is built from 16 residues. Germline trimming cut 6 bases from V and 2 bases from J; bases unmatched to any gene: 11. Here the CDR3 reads CAIRGGLAENTYEQYF. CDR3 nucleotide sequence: TGTGCCATCAGGGGGGGACTAGCCGAGAATACCTACGAGCAGTACTTC.

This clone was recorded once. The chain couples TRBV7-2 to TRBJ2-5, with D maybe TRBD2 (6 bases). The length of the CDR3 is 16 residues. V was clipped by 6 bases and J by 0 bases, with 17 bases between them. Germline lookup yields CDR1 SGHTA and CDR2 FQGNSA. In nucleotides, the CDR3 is TGTGCCAGCAGAACAATGTGGGCGGGATACCAAGAGACCCAGTACTTC. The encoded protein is CASRTMWAGYQETQYF.

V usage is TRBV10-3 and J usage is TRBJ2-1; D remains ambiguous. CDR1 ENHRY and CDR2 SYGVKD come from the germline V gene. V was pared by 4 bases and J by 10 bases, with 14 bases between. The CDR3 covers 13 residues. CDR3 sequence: CAISGGNLGEQFF. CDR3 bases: TGTGCCATCAGTGGTGGCAACCTCGGGGAGCAGTTCTTC.

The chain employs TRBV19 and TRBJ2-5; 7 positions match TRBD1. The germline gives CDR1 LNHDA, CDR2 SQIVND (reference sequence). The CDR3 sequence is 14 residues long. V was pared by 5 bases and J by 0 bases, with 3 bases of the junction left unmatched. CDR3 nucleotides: TGTGCCAGTAGTGGGACAGTGTACCAAGAGACCCAGTACTTC. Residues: CASSGTVYQETQYF.

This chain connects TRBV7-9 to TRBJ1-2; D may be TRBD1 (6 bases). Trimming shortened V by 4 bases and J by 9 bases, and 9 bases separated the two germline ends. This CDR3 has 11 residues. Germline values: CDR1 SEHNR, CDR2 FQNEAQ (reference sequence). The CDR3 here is CASSSRGSYTF. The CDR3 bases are TGTGCCAGCAGCTCCAGGGGAAGCTACACCTTC.

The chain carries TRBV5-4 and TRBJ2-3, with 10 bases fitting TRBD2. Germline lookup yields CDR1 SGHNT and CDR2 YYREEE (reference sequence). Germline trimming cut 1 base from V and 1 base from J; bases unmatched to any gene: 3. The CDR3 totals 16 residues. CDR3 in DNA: TGTGCCAGCAGCTTGCGGAGCGGGAGGGGCACAGATACGCAGTATTTT. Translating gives CASSLRSGRGTDTQYF.

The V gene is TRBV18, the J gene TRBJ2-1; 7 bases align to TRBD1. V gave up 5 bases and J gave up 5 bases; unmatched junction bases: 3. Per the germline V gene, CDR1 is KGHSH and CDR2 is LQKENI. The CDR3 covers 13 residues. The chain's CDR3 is CASSSGTDNEQFF. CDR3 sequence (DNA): TGTGCCAGCTCATCCGGGACAGACAATGAGCAGTTCTTC.

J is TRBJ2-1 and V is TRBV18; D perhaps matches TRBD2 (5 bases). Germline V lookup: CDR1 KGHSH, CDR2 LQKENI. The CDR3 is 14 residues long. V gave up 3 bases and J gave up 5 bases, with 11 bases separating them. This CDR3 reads CASSPLSGNNEQFF. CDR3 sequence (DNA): TGTGCCAGCTCACCCCTTTCGGGGAACAATGAGCAGTTCTTC.

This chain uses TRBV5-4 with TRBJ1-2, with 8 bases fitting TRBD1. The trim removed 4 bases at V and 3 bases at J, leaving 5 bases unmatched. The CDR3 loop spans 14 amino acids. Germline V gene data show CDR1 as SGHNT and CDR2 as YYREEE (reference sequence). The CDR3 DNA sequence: TGTGCCAGCAGCCGACCGGGACAGGACTATGGCTACACCTTC. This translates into CASSRPGQDYGYTF.

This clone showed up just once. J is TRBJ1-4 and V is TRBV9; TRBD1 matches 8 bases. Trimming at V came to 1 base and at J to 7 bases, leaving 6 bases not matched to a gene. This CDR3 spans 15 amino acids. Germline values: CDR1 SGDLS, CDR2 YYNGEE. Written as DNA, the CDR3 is TGTGCCAGCAGCGTATCAGGGGGCCAGGGTGAAAAACTGTTTTTT. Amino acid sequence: CASSVSGGQGEKLFF.

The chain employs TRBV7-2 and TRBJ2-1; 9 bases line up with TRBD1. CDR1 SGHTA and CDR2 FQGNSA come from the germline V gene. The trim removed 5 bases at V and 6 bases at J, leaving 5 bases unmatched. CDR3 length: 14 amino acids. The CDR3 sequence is CASSRETGGNEQFF. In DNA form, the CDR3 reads TGTGCCAGCAGCAGAGAGACAGGGGGCAATGAGCAGTTCTTC.

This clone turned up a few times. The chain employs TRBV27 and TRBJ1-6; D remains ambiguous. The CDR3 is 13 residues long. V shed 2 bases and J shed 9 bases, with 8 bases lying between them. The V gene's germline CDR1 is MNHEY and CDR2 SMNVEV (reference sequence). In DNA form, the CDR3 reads TGTGCCAGCAGTTTAAACGAGGTTTCACCCCTCCACTTT. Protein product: CASSLNEVSPLHF.